This T cell receptor beta chain derives from a study of control samples from healthy donors and cancer patients. Per the germline V gene, CDR1 is SGHNT and CDR2 is YENEEA. This CDR3 spans 13 amino acids. V lost 5 bases to trimming and J lost 6 bases, with 12 bases between them. Here immunoSEQ multiplex PCR was the method, and the copy in TCRdb shows in-frame clones only, minus some. In the table there are about 160,000 clones, around 94% of which are singletons. The specimen was PBMCs. J is TRBJ2-3 and V is TRBV11-3; the D is unclear. The source of this sequence is a man aged 55 to 69 with colorectal cancer. The CDR3 sequence is CASSLDGLDTQYF. The DNA of the CDR3 is TGTGCCAGCAGCCTCGATGGATTGGATACGCAGTATTTT.